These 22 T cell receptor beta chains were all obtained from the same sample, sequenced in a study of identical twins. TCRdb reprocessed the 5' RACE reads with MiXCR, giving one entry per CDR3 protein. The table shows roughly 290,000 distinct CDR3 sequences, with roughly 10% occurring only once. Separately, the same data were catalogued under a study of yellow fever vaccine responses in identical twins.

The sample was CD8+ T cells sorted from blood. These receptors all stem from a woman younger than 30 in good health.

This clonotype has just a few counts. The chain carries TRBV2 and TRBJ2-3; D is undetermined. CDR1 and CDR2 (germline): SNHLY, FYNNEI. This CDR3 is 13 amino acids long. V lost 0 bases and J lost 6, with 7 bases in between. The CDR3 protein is CASSEAAADTQYF. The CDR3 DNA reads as TGTGCCAGCAGTGAAGCGGCAGCGGATACGCAGTATTTT. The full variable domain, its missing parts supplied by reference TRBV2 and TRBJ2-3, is EPEVTQTPSHQVTQMGQEVILRCVPISNHLYFYWYRQILGQKVEFLVSFYNNEISEKSEIFDDQFSVERPDGSNFTLKIRSTKLEDSAMYFCASSEAAADTQYFGPGTRLTVL.

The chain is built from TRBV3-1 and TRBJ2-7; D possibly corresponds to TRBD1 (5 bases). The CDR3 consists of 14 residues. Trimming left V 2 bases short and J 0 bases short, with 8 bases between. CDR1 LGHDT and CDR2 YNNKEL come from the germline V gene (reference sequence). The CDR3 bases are TGTGCCAGCAGCCAATATCAGGGCTCCTACGAGCAGTACTTC. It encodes CASSQYQGSYEQYF.

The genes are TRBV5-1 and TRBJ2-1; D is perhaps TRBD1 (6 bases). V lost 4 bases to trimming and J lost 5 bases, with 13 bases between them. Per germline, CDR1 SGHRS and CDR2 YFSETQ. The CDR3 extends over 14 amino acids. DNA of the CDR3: TGCGCCAGCAGCGCCTGGTCAGGGGACAATGAGCAGTTCTTC. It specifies CASSAWSGDNEQFF.

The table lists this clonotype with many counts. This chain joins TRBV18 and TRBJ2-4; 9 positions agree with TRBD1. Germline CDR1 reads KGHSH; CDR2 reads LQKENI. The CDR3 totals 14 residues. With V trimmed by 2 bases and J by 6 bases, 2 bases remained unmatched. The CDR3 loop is CASSPGTGLNIQYF. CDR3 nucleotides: TGTGCCAGCTCACCAGGGACAGGGCTAAACATTCAGTACTTC.

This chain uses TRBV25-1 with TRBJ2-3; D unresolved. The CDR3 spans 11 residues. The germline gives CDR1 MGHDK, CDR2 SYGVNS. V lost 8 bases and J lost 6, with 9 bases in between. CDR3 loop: CASGWGDTQYF. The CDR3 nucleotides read TGTGCCAGCGGATGGGGTGATACGCAGTATTTT.

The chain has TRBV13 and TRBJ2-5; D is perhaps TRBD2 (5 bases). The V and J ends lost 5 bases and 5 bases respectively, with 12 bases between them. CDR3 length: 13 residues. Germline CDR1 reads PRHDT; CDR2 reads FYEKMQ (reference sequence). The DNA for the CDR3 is TGTGCCAGCAGCACCAAAACGGGGGAGACCCAGTACTTC. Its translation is CASSTKTGETQYF.

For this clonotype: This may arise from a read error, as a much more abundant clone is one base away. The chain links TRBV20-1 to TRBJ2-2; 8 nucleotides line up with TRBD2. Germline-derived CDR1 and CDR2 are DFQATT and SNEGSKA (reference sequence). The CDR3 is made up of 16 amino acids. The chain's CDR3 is CCARREGTTNTGELFF. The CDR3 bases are TGCTGTGCTAGACGGGAGGGGACAACAAACACCGGGGAGCTGTTTTTT.

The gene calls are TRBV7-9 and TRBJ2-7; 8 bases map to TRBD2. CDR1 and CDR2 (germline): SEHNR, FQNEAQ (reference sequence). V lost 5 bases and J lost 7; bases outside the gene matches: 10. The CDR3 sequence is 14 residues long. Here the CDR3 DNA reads TGTGCCAGCAGCCCCAGCGGGAGAGGGTGGGAGCAGTACTTC. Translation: CASSPSGRGWEQYF.

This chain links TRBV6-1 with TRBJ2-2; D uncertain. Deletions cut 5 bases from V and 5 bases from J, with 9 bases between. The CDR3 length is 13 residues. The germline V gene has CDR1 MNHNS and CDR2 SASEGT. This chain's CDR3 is CASSPAGTGELFF. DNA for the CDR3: TGTGCCAGCAGTCCAGCCGGGACCGGGGAGCTGTTTTTT.

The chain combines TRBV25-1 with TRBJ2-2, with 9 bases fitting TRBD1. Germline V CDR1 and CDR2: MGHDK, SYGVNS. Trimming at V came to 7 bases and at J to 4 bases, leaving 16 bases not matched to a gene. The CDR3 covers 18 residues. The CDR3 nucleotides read TGTGCCAGCAATCATGGCGGGACAGGGATGTTTGGCACCGGGGAGCTGTTTTTT. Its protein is CASNHGGTGMFGTGELFF.

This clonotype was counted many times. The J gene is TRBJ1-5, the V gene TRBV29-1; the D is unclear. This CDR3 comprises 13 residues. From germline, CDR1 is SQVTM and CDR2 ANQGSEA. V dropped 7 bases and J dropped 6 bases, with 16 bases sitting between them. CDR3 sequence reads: CSATLREGQPQHF. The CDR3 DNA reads TGCAGCGCCACCCTAAGGGAGGGTCAGCCCCAGCATTTT.

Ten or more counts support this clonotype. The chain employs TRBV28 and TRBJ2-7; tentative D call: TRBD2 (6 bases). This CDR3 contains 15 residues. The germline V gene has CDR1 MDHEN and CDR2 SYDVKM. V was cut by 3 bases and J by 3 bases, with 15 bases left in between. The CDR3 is CASSFLGGTVYEQYF. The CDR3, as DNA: TGTGCCAGCAGTTTTCTGGGGGGTACGGTCTACGAGCAGTACTTC.

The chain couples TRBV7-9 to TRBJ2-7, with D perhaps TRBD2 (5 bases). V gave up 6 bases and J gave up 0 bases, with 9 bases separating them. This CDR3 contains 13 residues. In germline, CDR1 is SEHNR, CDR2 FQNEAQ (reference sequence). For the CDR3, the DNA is TGTGCCAGCAGGGAGAGCGGCTCCTACGAGCAGTACTTC. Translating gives CASRESGSYEQYF.

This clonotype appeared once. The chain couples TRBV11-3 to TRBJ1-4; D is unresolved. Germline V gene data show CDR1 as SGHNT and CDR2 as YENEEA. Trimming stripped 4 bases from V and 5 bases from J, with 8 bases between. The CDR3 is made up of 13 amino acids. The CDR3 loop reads CASSSASNEKLFF. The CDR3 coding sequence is TGTGCCAGCAGCTCTGCTTCGAATGAAAAACTGTTTTTT.

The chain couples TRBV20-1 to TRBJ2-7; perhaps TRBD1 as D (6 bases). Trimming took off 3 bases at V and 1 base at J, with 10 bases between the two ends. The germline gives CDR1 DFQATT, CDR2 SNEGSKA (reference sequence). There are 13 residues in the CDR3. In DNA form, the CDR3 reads TGCAGTGCTAGGGGGCAGGGGTCCTACGAGCAGTACTTC. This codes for CSARGQGSYEQYF.

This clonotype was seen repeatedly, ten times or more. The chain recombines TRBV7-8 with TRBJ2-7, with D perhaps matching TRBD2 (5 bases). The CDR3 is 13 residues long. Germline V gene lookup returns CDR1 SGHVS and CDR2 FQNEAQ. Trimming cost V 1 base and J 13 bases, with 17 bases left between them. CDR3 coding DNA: TGTGCCAGCAGCTTAGAGGCCACACCGGGGATTTACTTC. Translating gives CASSLEATPGIYF.

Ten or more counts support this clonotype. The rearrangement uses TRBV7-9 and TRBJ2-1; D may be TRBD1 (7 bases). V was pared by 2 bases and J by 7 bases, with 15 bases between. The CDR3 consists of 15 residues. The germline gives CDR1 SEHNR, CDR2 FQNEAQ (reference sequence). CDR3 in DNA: TGTGCCAGCAGCTTAATCAGGGGGGCCCTAAATGAGCAGTTCTTC. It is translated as CASSLIRGALNEQFF.

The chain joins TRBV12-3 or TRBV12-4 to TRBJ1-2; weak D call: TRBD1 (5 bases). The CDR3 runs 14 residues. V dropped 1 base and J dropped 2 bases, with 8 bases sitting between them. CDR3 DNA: TGTGCCAGCAGTTTAGAGTGGACAAACTATGGCTACACCTTC. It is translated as CASSLEWTNYGYTF.

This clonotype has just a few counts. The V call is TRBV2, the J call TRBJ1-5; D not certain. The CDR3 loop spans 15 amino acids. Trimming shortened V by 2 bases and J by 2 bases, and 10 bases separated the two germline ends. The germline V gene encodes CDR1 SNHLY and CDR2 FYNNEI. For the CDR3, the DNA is TGTGCCAGCAGTGAAATAGCTATTGGCAATCAGCCCCAGCATTTT. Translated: CASSEIAIGNQPQHF.

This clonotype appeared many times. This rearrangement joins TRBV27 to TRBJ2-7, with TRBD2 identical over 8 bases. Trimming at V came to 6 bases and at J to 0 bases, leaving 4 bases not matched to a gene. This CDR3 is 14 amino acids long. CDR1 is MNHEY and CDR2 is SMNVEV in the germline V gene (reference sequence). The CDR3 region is CASSDGLASYEQYF. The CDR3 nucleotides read TGTGCCAGCAGCGACGGACTAGCCTCCTACGAGCAGTACTTC.

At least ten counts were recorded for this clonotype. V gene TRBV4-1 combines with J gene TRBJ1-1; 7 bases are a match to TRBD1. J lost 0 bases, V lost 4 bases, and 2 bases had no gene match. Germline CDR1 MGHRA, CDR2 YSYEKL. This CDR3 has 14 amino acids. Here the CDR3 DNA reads TGCGCCAGCAGCCCGGGACAGTTGAACACTGAAGCTTTCTTT. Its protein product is CASSPGQLNTEAFF.

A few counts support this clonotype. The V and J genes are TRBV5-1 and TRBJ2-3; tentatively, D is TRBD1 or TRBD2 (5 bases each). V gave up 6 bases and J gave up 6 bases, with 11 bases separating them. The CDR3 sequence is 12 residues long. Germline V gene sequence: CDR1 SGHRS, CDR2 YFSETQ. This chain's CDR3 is CASTRDVDTQYF. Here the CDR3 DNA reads TGCGCCAGCACCAGGGACGTGGATACGCAGTATTTT. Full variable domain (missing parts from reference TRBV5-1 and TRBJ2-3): KAGVTQTPRYLIKTRGQQVTLSCSPISGHRSVSWYQQTPGQGLQFLFEYFSETQRNKGNFPGRFSGRQFSNSRSEMNVSTLELGDSALYLCASTRDVDTQYFGPGTRLTVL.